This T cell receptor beta chain came from a study of T cells after yellow fever vaccination. Only one count was recorded for this clonotype. The V end lost 1 base, the J end lost 2 bases, and 11 bases lay between the germline ends. The CDR3 spans 15 residues. Per the germline V gene, CDR1 is MGHDK and CDR2 is SYGVNS. Using its own MiXCR run on the 5' RACE reads, TCRdb lists one record per CDR3 protein. In the table there are approximately 260,000 distinct CDR3 sequences, 13% of which are singletons. The source material was CD4+ T cells sorted from PBMCs, sampled 45 days after the yellow fever booster vaccination. The origin of this receptor is a man between 25 and 39 years old who received the YFV17D yellow fever vaccine. The rearrangement links TRBV25-1 to TRBJ2-5, with D perhaps matching TRBD2 (5 bases). The CDR3 is CASSEFGGQQETQYF. CDR3 coding DNA: TGTGCCAGCAGTGAATTCGGCGGGCAGCAAGAGACCCAGTACTTC.